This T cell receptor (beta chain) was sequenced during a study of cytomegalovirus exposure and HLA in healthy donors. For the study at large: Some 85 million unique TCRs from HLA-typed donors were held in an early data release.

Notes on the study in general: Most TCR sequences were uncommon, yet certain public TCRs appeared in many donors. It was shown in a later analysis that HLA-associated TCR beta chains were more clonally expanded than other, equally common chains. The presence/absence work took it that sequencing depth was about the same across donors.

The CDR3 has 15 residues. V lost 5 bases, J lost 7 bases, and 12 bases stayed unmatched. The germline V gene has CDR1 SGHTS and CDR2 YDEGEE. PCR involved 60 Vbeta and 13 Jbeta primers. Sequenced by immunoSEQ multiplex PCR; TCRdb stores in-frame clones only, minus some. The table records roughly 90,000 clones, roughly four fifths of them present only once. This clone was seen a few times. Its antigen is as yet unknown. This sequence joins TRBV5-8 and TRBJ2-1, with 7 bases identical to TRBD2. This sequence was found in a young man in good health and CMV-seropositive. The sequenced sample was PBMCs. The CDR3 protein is CASRDYAGDANEQFF. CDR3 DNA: TGTGCCAGCAGGGATTACGCGGGAGACGCAAATGAGCAGTTCTTC.